Presented here are 10 T cell receptor beta chains from one specimen sequenced in a study of regulatory T cells in long-lasting Graves disease. Building the TCR beta libraries relied on iRepertoire HTBI primers, and CDR3 regions underwent Arm-PCR. One entry per CDR3 protein results from TCRdb running MiXCR on the multiplex PCR reads. This table holds about half a million distinct CDR3 sequences, around 12% found once. Time point specified: newly diagnosed GD, antithyroid drugs for less than 3 months. The TCR library was made from RNA that had been extracted from PBMCs in TRIzol. The same sample was also used in a study of T cells in Graves' hyperthyroidism and ophthalmopathy.

Here the sequenced sample was peripheral blood mononuclear cells (PBMCs), taken at new diagnosis, from a patient treated with antithyroid drugs. All receptors derive from a woman aged 25 to 39 with Graves disease.

This clonotype was observed a few times. The chain has TRBV20-1 and TRBJ2-3, with TRBD1 identical over 9 bases. Matching the DNA end better, TRBJ2-7 makes the J call doubtful. The CDR3 spans 16 residues. Germline-derived CDR1 and CDR2 are DFQATT and SNEGSKA (reference sequence). The CDR3 is CSARDQGGQGLYEQYF. The CDR3 nucleotides are TGCAGTGCTAGAGATCAAGGTGGACAGGGGCTCTACGAGCAGTACTTC.

This chain joins TRBV9 and TRBJ2-1; 7 nucleotides agree with TRBD2. The V gene's germline CDR1 is SGDLS and CDR2 YYNGEE. V lost 4 bases, J lost 1 base, and 5 bases stayed unmatched. This CDR3 has 15 amino acids. The CDR3 loop is CASSSSGDSYNEQFF. CDR3 sequence (DNA): TGTGCCAGCAGCTCCAGCGGGGATTCCTACAATGAGCAGTTCTTC. The complete variable domain, with remaining parts taken from reference TRBV9 and TRBJ2-1, reads DSGVTQTPKHLITATGQRVTLRCSPRSGDLSVYWYQQSLDQGLQFLIQYYNGEERAKGNILERFSAQQFPDLHSELNLSSLELGDSALYFCASSSSGDSYNEQFFGPGTRLTVL.

This clonotype was recorded many times. This chain joins TRBV19 and TRBJ1-2; D remains ambiguous. V was shortened by 4 bases and J by 2 bases, with 11 bases between the two germline ends. Germline values: CDR1 LNHDA, CDR2 SQIVND (reference sequence). The CDR3 contains 14 residues. The CDR3 reads CASSKSYTNYGYTF. CDR3 DNA sequence: TGTGCCAGTAGTAAGAGCTACACCAACTATGGCTACACCTTC.

The J gene is TRBJ2-1, the V gene TRBV19; the D gene is possibly TRBD1 (5 bases). V was trimmed by 6 bases and J by 8 bases, leaving 14 bases between them. The CDR3 has 13 amino acids. The germline CDR1 and CDR2 sequences are LNHDA and SQIVND (reference sequence). The CDR3 DNA follows: TGTGCCAGTAGACAGGCAGGGATCCATGAGCAGTTCTTC. Its protein is CASRQAGIHEQFF.

This clonotype was seen a few times. This chain uses TRBV18 with TRBJ1-5; 7 bases map to TRBD1. Germline CDR1 is KGHSH and CDR2 is LQKENI. The CDR3 has 16 amino acids. The V gene end was trimmed by 4 bases and the J gene end by 0 bases; junction bases not matched to a gene: 6. CDR3 protein: CASSLSTGNSNQPQHF. The DNA of the CDR3 is TGTGCCAGCTCACTGTCGACAGGGAATAGCAATCAGCCCCAGCATTTT.

This clonotype was seen ten or more times. The chain couples TRBV6-7 to TRBJ2-6; D ambiguous. TRBV6-7 is identified as an open reading frame with a role that is uncertain. V gave up 4 bases and J gave up 1 base, with 8 bases separating them. The CDR3 totals 15 residues. The CDR3 is CASSSAASGANVLTF. CDR3 DNA: TGTGCCAGCAGTTCCGCCGCATCTGGGGCCAACGTCCTGACTTTC.

This clonotype showed up many times. The chain carries TRBV25-1 and TRBJ1-1, with D tentatively TRBD1 (6 bases). The CDR3 covers 15 residues. V dropped 2 bases and J dropped 5 bases, with 15 bases sitting between them. Germline CDR1 reads MGHDK; CDR2 reads SYGVNS. The CDR3: CASSEAGGQDTEAFF. The CDR3 coding sequence is TGTGCCAGCAGTGAAGCGGGGGGCCAGGATACTGAAGCTTTCTTT.

This clonotype has ten or more counts. The genes are TRBV7-2 and TRBJ1-2; D is unclear. The V and J ends lost 2 bases and 0 bases respectively, with 10 bases between them. Germline V gene sequence: CDR1 SGHTA, CDR2 FQGNSA. The CDR3 extends over 15 amino acids. CDR3 loop: CASSLWTSPNYGYTF. The DNA of the CDR3 is TGTGCCAGCAGCTTATGGACGTCGCCTAACTATGGCTACACCTTC.

The chain has TRBV11-2 and TRBJ1-1; D is undetermined. V lost 7 bases to trimming and J lost 1 base, with 10 bases between them. There are 13 residues in the CDR3. The germline V gene has CDR1 SGHAT and CDR2 FQNNGV. In nucleotides, the CDR3 is TGTGCCAGCAACCGAGGAGGGAACACTGAAGCTTTCTTT. Translated: CASNRGGNTEAFF. The whole variable domain, filled in from reference TRBV11-2 and TRBJ1-1, reads EAGVAQSPRYKIIEKRQSVAFWCNPISGHATLYWYQQILGQGPKLLIQFQNNGVVDDSQLPKDRFSAERLKGVDSTLKIQPAKLEDSAVYLCASNRGGNTEAFFGQGTRLTVV.

The chain links TRBV6-2 or TRBV6-3 to TRBJ1-5, with D possibly being TRBD1 (6 bases). CDR1 and CDR2 (germline): MNHEY, SVGEGT. The CDR3 is 17 amino acids. With 2 bases removed from V and 1 base from J, the gap between germline ends came to 15 bases. CDR3 coding DNA: TGTGCCAGCAGTTACATTGTCAGGGGAAAAAGCAATCAGCCCCAGCATTTT. Protein: CASSYIVRGKSNQPQHF.